This T cell receptor (beta chain) appears in the sequencing data of a study of cytomegalovirus exposure and HLA in healthy donors. 13 Jbeta primers and 60 Vbeta primers were used for the PCR. Some clones are missing from TCRdb's copy, which holds only in-frame ones; the method was immunoSEQ multiplex PCR. The data show roughly 180,000 clones, with 85% seen just once and 1% held by the top ten. Sequencing was performed on PBMCs. The TCR originated in a boy aged 2 to 10 in good health and CMV-seronegative.

CDR3 protein: CASSPQGGEQYV. The CDR3 DNA follows: TGTGCCAGCTCCCCTCAGGGGGGCGAGCAGTACGTC. This sequence joins TRBV18 and TRBJ2-7; possibly TRBD1 for D (7 bases). Trimming shortened V by 6 bases and J by 6 bases, and 12 bases separated the two germline ends. The CDR3 length is 12 residues. The germline V gene has CDR1 KGHSH and CDR2 LQKENI.